The 27 T cell receptor beta chains below all came from one sample that was sequenced in a study of blood T cell repertoires in COVID-19. Clones were read by immunoSEQ multiplex PCR, and TCRdb kept only the in-frame ones, dropping some. The sample shows roughly 250,000 clones, approximately 90% of them seen only once. The sample was PBMCs or T cells enriched from blood (not recorded which). These receptors all stem from a woman between 18 and 29 years old who had recovered from COVID-19.

The chain recombines TRBV5-4 with TRBJ2-7; 15 nucleotides agree with TRBD2. This CDR3 is 13 amino acids long. With 4 bases clipped from V and 9 bases from J, the junction kept 2 bases outside the gene matches. CDR1 and CDR2 (germline): SGHNT, YYREEE (reference sequence). The CDR3, as DNA: TGTGCCAGCAGCGCGGGACTAGCGGGAGGGCAGTACTTC. It translates to CASSAGLAGGQYF.

V gene TRBV4-2 combines with J gene TRBJ1-4; 9 positions agree with TRBD1. J gave up 5 bases and V 4 bases, and 5 bases lay outside the gene matches. Germline V gene lookup returns CDR1 LGHNA and CDR2 YNFKEQ. CDR3 length: 15 residues. CDR3 sequence: CASSPPGQGNEKLFF. The DNA for the CDR3 is TGTGCCAGCAGCCCCCCGGGACAGGGAAATGAAAAACTGTTTTTT.

DNA for the CDR3: TGTGCCAGCAGTTTTTACTCCGGGACAGGGGGCTCGGCGCGTTACATTCAGTACTTC. This gives the protein CASSFYSGTGGSARYIQYF. This chain uses TRBV28 with TRBJ2-4; TRBD1 agrees at 12 bases. Germline CDR1 is MDHEN and CDR2 is SYDVKM. The CDR3 contains 19 residues. V was clipped by 3 bases and J by 8 bases; unmatched bases: 17.

The rearrangement links TRBV2 to TRBJ2-7, with 8 bases lining up with TRBD1. The CDR3 totals 16 residues. The germline gives CDR1 SNHLY, CDR2 FYNNEI. V gave up 2 bases and J gave up 2 bases; unmatched junction bases: 8. CDR3 DNA sequence: TGTGCCAGCAGTGAACCGCCCGCAGGGGGCCCCTACGAGCAGTACTTC. The encoded protein is CASSEPPAGGPYEQYF.

The V gene is TRBV2, the J gene TRBJ2-5; 11 positions match TRBD1. Germline assignment: CDR1 SNHLY and CDR2 FYNNEI. This CDR3 contains 13 residues. J lost 4 bases, V lost 10 bases, and 5 bases had no gene match. The CDR3 loop reads CATRTGGTETQYF. CDR3 DNA: TGTGCCACCCGGACAGGGGGCACAGAGACCCAGTACTTC.

The chain joins TRBV4-1 to TRBJ2-7, with a possible D match to TRBD1 (6 bases). Germline CDR1 reads MGHRA; CDR2 reads YSYEKL. CDR3 length equals 13 residues. The germline V and J ends were trimmed by 4 bases and 3 bases, with 10 bases remaining between them. This chain's CDR3 is CASSPGQFYEQYF. As DNA, the CDR3 is TGCGCCAGCAGCCCCGGACAGTTCTACGAGCAGTACTTC.

This clone has at least ten counts. This chain uses TRBV7-8 with TRBJ1-6, with D possibly being TRBD1 (5 bases). Looked up from germline, CDR1 is SGHVS and CDR2 is FQNEAQ. The ends were cut back, 5 bases at V and 0 bases at J, with 14 bases in the middle. This CDR3 has 17 amino acids. CDR3 nucleotides: TGTGCCAGCAGCCCAGGAGGGACCTACTCCTATAATTCACCCCTCCACTTT. This translates into CASSPGGTYSYNSPLHF.

The chain is built from TRBV3-1 (or the pseudogene TRBV3-2) and TRBJ2-3; TRBD1 matches 9 bases. Trimming removed 1 base from V and 14 bases from J; junction bases left unmatched: 4. Germline loops: CDR1 LGHDT, CDR2 YNNKEL (reference sequence). The CDR3 consists of 12 residues. The CDR3 region has the DNA TGTGCCAGCAGCCAAGGGACAGGGGCTCGGTATTTT. Encoded protein: CASSQGTGARYF.

The V and J genes are TRBV19 and TRBJ2-1, with D perhaps TRBD2 (6 bases). The CDR3 consists of 14 residues. Germline loops: CDR1 LNHDA, CDR2 SQIVND (reference sequence). Trimming pared 8 bases from V and 0 bases from J, leaving 11 bases between. The CDR3 loop reads CASHLSGSYNEQFF. As DNA, the CDR3 is TGTGCCAGTCACCTTAGCGGCTCCTACAATGAGCAGTTCTTC.

This chain joins TRBV12-5 and TRBJ1-5, with D possibly TRBD1 on 5 matching bases. This CDR3 has 18 residues. Germline V CDR1 and CDR2: LGHNT, FRNRAP. The V and J ends lost 0 bases and 4 bases respectively, with 19 bases between them. This CDR3 reads CASGLVRWIQGVNQPQHF. DNA for the CDR3: TGTGCTAGTGGTTTGGTACGATGGATCCAAGGGGTGAATCAGCCCCAGCATTTT.

This chain connects TRBV2 to TRBJ2-1, with 12 bases matching TRBD2. CDR3 length: 17 amino acids. Trimming took 6 bases from V and 1 from J; bases not matched to a gene: 7. Germline V gives CDR1 SNHLY, CDR2 FYNNEI. Written as DNA, the CDR3 is TGTGCCAGCAGAAAGACTAGCGGGAGATATTCCTACAATGAGCAGTTCTTC. Its translation is CASRKTSGRYSYNEQFF.

This chain joins TRBV19 and TRBJ1-1; D may be TRBD1 (5 bases). This CDR3 is built from 16 residues. CDR1 and CDR2 from the germline V gene are LNHDA and SQIVND (reference sequence). Trimming took 3 bases from V and 3 from J, leaving 17 bases between them. This chain's CDR3 is CASSIRAAQGDTEAFF. DNA of the CDR3: TGTGCCAGTAGTATTCGGGCAGCCCAAGGGGACACTGAAGCTTTCTTT.

The chain combines TRBV4-1 with TRBJ2-1; 8 positions agree with TRBD2. Germline lookup yields CDR1 MGHRA and CDR2 YSYEKL. This CDR3 region has 16 residues. The V segment lost 3 bases and the J segment 0 bases; nucleotides outside the gene matches: 4. CDR3 loop: CASSQRTSGSYNEQFF. The CDR3, as DNA: TGCGCCAGCAGCCAGCGAACTAGCGGCTCCTACAATGAGCAGTTCTTC.

This chain uses TRBV19 with TRBJ2-6, with D possibly being TRBD1 (6 bases). The V gene lost 4 bases and the J gene lost 0 bases, with 13 bases spanning the gap. The CDR3 loop spans 17 amino acids. Germline CDR1 is LNHDA and CDR2 is SQIVND (reference sequence). CDR3 sequence (DNA): TGTGCCAGTAGTACCACAGGGATCTTCTCTGGGGCCAACGTCCTGACTTTC. It is translated as CASSTTGIFSGANVLTF.

This clone was seen a handful of times. The chain joins TRBV2 to TRBJ1-5, with D hard to call. Germline V gene sequence: CDR1 SNHLY, CDR2 FYNNEI. The CDR3 has 13 amino acids. The V gene lost 6 bases and the J gene lost 5 bases, with 11 bases spanning the gap. The DNA of the CDR3 is TGTGCCAGCAGCGGAGAGAGTCATCAGCCCCAGCATTTT. Protein sequence: CASSGESHQPQHF.

This chain links TRBV12-5 with TRBJ1-2; D remains ambiguous. CDR3 size: 14 residues. Looked up from germline, CDR1 is LGHNT and CDR2 is FRNRAP. Trimming took 7 bases from V and 0 from J, leaving 12 bases between them. CDR3 nucleotide sequence: TGTGCTAGTGCCCCCACAGTAGCTAACTATGGCTACACCTTC. It is translated as CASAPTVANYGYTF.

This chain uses TRBV7-8 with TRBJ1-6, with D hard to call. Trimming took 1 base from V and 5 from J, leaving 9 bases between them. CDR1 is SGHVS and CDR2 is FQNEAQ in the germline V gene. This CDR3 spans 15 amino acids. CDR3: CASSLGWQDNSPLHF. In DNA form, the CDR3 reads TGTGCCAGCAGCTTAGGATGGCAGGATAATTCACCCCTCCACTTT.

The CDR3 loop is CASSLERGSYTF. The CDR3 coding sequence is TGCGCCAGCAGCCTTGAGCGGGGGAGCTACACCTTC. The V gene is TRBV5-1, the J gene TRBJ1-2; tentative D call: TRBD1 (5 bases). V was clipped by 4 bases and J by 9 bases, with 13 bases between them. Germline values: CDR1 SGHRS, CDR2 YFSETQ. CDR3 length equals 12 residues.

The genes are TRBV5-1 and TRBJ2-6; 9 bases agree with TRBD1. The CDR3 covers 17 residues. Trimming cost V 2 bases and J 0 bases; bases outside gene matches: 3. The germline V gene encodes CDR1 SGHRS and CDR2 YFSETQ. The CDR3 region is CASSLTGGASGANVLTF. CDR3 DNA sequence: TGCGCCAGCAGCTTAACAGGGGGCGCCTCTGGGGCCAACGTCCTGACTTTC.

The V and J genes are TRBV29-1 and TRBJ1-2; tentatively, D is TRBD1 (6 bases). V lost 1 base and J 5 bases, leaving 20 bases between the germline ends. The CDR3 has 16 amino acids. Germline lookup yields CDR1 SQVTM and CDR2 ANQGSEA. Written as DNA, the CDR3 is TGCAGCGTTGAAGTTTCGGACAGCTCCGGGCTATATGGCTACACCTTC. Translation: CSVEVSDSSGLYGYTF. Filled out from reference TRBV29-1 and TRBJ1-2, the complete variable domain reads SAVISQKPSRDICQRGTSLTIQCQVDSQVTMMFWYRQQPGQSLTLIATANQGSEATYESGFVIDKFPISRPNLTFSTLTVSNMSPEDSSIYLCSVEVSDSSGLYGYTFGSGTRLTVV.

The genes are TRBV10-2 and TRBJ2-2; no firm D call. Germline CDR1 WSHSY, CDR2 SAAADI. The CDR3 spans 16 residues. Trimming took off 5 bases at V and 5 bases at J, with 18 bases between the two ends. The CDR3 here is CASSSETLGETGELFF. The DNA for the CDR3 is TGCGCCAGCAGTTCCGAAACCCTCGGAGAAACCGGGGAGCTGTTTTTT.

The chain uses TRBV4-1 and TRBJ2-7; the match to TRBD2 covers 7 bases. The CDR3 consists of 15 residues. J lost 4 bases, V lost 1 base, and 7 bases had no gene match. In germline, CDR1 is MGHRA, CDR2 YSYEKL. CDR3 nucleotide sequence: TGCGCCAGCAGCCAAGGGCCAGCGGGAATGTACGAGCAGTACTTC. Its translation: CASSQGPAGMYEQYF.

V gene TRBV19 combines with J gene TRBJ1-5; the D gene is possibly TRBD1 (5 bases). This CDR3 comprises 16 residues. Germline V gives CDR1 LNHDA, CDR2 SQIVND (reference sequence). V lost 3 bases and J 4 bases, leaving 16 bases between the germline ends. In DNA, the CDR3 is TGTGCCAGTAGTATCTGGGGCCCGACGAAAAATCAGCCCCAGCATTTT. Amino acids: CASSIWGPTKNQPQHF.

The chain recombines TRBV6-5 with TRBJ1-2; the match to TRBD1 covers 7 bases. In germline, CDR1 is MNHEY, CDR2 SVGAGI. The V and J ends lost 7 bases and 0 bases, in that order; junction bases with no gene match: 8. The CDR3 loop spans 15 amino acids. CDR3 sequence: CASKTGSWANYGYTF. As DNA, the CDR3 is TGTGCCAGCAAGACAGGGTCCTGGGCTAACTATGGCTACACCTTC.

The CDR3 here is CASSIREVHEQYF. The CDR3 nucleotides read TGTGCCAGCAGCATTCGGGAGGTCCACGAGCAGTACTTC. V usage is TRBV11-3 and J usage is TRBJ2-7, with TRBD2 matching 7 bases. Per the germline V gene, CDR1 is SGHNT and CDR2 is YENEEA. CDR3 length: 13 residues. With 5 bases clipped from V and 5 bases from J, the junction kept 6 bases outside the gene matches.

This rearrangement joins TRBV7-2 to TRBJ2-1; 16 bases are a match to TRBD2. The germline V gene has CDR1 SGHTA and CDR2 FQGNSA. The CDR3 sequence is 17 residues long. J gave up 7 bases and V 5 bases, and 8 bases lay outside the gene matches. CDR3 protein: CASSTPGLAGGLNEQFF. The DNA for the CDR3 is TGTGCCAGCAGCACTCCGGGACTAGCGGGAGGGCTGAATGAGCAGTTCTTC.

The V and J genes are TRBV4-1 and TRBJ2-6, with 8 bases matching TRBD1. CDR1 is MGHRA, CDR2 YSYEKL, per germline. After removal of 4 bases from V and 2 bases from J, the junction contained 7 bases not matched to a gene. The CDR3 contains 17 residues. CDR3 nucleotide sequence: TGCGCCAGCAGCCCAGACAGGGGAGAAGCTGGGGCCAACGTCCTGACTTTC. Its translation is CASSPDRGEAGANVLTF.